This TCR beta chain was identified in a study of cytomegalovirus exposure and HLA in healthy donors. In the study overall: T cells numbering about 200 million yielded 90 million to 140 million unique TCR beta sequences in an earlier analysis. Points from the study as a whole: The study flagged fewer than 200 TCR beta chains as cytomegalovirus-associated. Later work showed greater clonal expansion in HLA-associated TCR beta chains than in equally common others. Reported performance of the classifier showed diagnosis of cytomegalovirus status with high specificity and sensitivity.

As concerns this clone: What it binds is not known.

The CDR3 has 16 residues. Trimming removed 2 bases from V and 5 bases from J; junction bases left unmatched: 7. Germline V gene lookup returns CDR1 MGHRA and CDR2 YSYEKL. Amplification used 60 Vbeta primers and 13 Jbeta primers. Here immunoSEQ multiplex PCR was the method, and the copy in TCRdb shows in-frame clones only, minus some. The table lists 150,000 to 200,000 clones, 80% of them singletons. The TCR comes from a man younger than 35 in good health and CMV-seropositive. V gene TRBV4-1 combines with J gene TRBJ2-2; 8 positions agree with TRBD2. The sample taken for sequencing was PBMCs. This chain's CDR3 is CASSQYSGGRTGELFF. The CDR3 coding sequence is TGCGCCAGCAGCCAATATTCGGGAGGGCGTACCGGGGAGCTGTTTTTT.